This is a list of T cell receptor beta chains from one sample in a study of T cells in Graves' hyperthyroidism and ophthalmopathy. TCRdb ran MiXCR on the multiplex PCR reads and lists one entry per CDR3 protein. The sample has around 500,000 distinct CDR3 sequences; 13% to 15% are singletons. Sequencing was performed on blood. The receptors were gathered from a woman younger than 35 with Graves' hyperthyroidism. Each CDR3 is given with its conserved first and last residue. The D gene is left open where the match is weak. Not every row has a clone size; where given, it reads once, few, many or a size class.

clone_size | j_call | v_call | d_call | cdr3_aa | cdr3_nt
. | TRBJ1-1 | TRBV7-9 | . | CASSLELSNTEAFF | TGTGCCAGCAGCTTAGAATTGTCGAACACTGAAGCTTTCTTT
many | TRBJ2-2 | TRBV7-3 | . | CASSQPTGELFF | TGTGCCAGCAGCCAACCTACCGGGGAGCTGTTTTTT
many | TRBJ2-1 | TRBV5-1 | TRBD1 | CASRPGQGVGEQFF | TGCGCCAGCAGGCCGGGACAGGGTGTCGGTGAGCAGTTCTTC
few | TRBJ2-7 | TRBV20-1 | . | CSAGAFHYEQYF | TGCAGTGCGGGAGCCTTCCACTACGAGCAGTACTTC
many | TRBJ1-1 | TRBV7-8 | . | CASSLRSGTAEAFF | TGTGCCAGCAGCTTAAGGTCGGGAACCGCTGAAGCTTTCTTT
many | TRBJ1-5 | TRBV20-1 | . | CSASSGVRSNQPQHF | TGCAGTGCTAGTTCAGGGGTGCGAAGCAATCAGCCCCAGCATTTT
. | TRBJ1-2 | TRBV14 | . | CASSQASGAAYGYTF | TGTGCCAGCAGCCAAGCTTCAGGGGCCGCCTATGGCTACACCTTC
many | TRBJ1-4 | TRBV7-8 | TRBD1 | CASSLGGGAANEKLFF | TGTGCCAGCAGCTTAGGAGGGGGCGCGGCTAATGAAAAACTGTTTTTT
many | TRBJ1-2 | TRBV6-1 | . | CASSEFTAYGYTF | TGTGCCAGCAGTGAATTCACCGCCTATGGCTACACCTTC
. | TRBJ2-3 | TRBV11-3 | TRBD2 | CASSPSPGLAFLAQYF | TGTGCCAGCAGCCCGTCGCCGGGACTAGCGTTTCTGGCGCAGTATTTT
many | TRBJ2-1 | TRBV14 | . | CASRKGGHNEQFF | TGTGCCAGTCGAAAAGGGGGGCACAATGAGCAGTTCTTC
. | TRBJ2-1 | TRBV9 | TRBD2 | CASSRGGDDNEQFF | TGTGCCAGCAGTCGGGGGGGGGATGACAATGAGCAGTTCTTC
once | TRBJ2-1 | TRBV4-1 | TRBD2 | CASSQDSWTSGRPSYNEQFF | TGCGCCAGCAGCCAAGATTCATGGACTAGCGGGAGGCCGTCCTACAATGAGCAGTTCTTC
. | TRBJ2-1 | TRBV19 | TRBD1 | CASSMKAGDRNEQFF | TGTGCCAGTAGTATGAAGGCAGGGGACAGAAATGAGCAGTTCTTC
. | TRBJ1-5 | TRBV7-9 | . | CASSLGSGGGQPQHF | TGTGCCAGCAGCTTAGGGTCCGGGGGCGGCCAGCCCCAGCATTTT
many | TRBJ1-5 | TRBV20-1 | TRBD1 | CSARVTGDQPQHF | TGCAGTGCTAGAGTCACAGGGGATCAGCCCCAGCATTTT
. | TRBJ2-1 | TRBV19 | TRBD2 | CASTSSSGKGEQFF | TGTGCCAGTACTTCGTCTAGCGGGAAGGGTGAGCAGTTCTTC
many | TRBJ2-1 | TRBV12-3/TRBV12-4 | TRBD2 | CASSASGRAYEQFF | TGTGCCAGCAGTGCTAGCGGGAGGGCCTATGAGCAGTTCTTC
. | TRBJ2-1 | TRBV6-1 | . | CASSEALPGSNEQFF | TGTGCCAGCAGTGAAGCGCTTCCCGGAAGCAATGAGCAGTTCTTC
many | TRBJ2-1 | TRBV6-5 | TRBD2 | CASSYSSGGDEQFF | TGTGCCAGCAGTTACTCTAGCGGGGGGGATGAGCAGTTCTTC
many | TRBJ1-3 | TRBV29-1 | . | CSVLDSSGNTIYF | TGCAGCGTGCTGGACAGCTCTGGAAACACCATATATTTT
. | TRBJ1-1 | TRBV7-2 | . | CASSFSSFPEAFF | TGTGCCAGCAGCTTTAGCAGTTTTCCTGAAGCTTTCTTT
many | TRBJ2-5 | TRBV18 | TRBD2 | CASSPPAGGRETQYF | TGTGCCAGCTCACCACCGGCGGGGGGCAGAGAGACCCAGTACTTC
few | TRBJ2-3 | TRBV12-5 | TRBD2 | CASGLVLAGGADTQYF | TGTGCTAGTGGTTTGGTTCTAGCGGGAGGGGCAGATACGCAGTATTTT
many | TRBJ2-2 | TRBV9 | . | CASSVRGVTGELFF | TGTGCCAGCAGCGTAAGGGGTGTCACCGGGGAGCTGTTTTTT
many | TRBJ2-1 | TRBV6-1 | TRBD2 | CASRLTYQGLARTNEQFF | TGTGCCAGCAGACTCACTTATCAGGGACTAGCGAGGACCAATGAGCAGTTCTTC
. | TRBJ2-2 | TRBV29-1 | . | CSVEEGKATGELFF | TGCAGCGTTGAAGAGGGAAAAGCCACCGGGGAGCTGTTTTTT
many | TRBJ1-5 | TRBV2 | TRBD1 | CASSDEWRTGGNQPQHF | TGTGCCAGCAGCGATGAATGGAGGACAGGGGGAAATCAGCCCCAGCATTTT
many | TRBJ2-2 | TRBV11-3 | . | CASSLTVNGELFF | TGTGCCAGCAGCTTGACAGTTAACGGGGAGCTGTTTTTT
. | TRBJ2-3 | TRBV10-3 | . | CAISLSPASTDTQYF | TGTGCCATCAGTCTATCACCCGCCTCCACAGATACGCAGTATTTT
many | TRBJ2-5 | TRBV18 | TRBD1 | CASSPSGGRETQYF | TGTGCCAGCTCACCTTCAGGGGGCCGAGAGACCCAGTACTTC
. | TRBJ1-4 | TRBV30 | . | CAWKRGSVTNEKLFF | TGTGCCTGGAAAAGGGGATCAGTAACTAACGAAAAACTGTTTTTT
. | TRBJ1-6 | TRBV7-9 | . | CASLKGGSSYNSPLHF | TGTGCCAGCCTAAAGGGGGGGAGCTCCTATAATTCACCCCTCCACTTT
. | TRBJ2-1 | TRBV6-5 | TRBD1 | CASSYSGTGSGEQFF | TGTGCCAGCAGTTACTCGGGGACAGGGTCGGGTGAGCAGTTCTTC
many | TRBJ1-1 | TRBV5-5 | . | CASSSAVNTEAFF | TGTGCCAGCAGCTCGGCGGTGAACACTGAAGCTTTCTTT
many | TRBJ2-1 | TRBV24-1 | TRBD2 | CATSDRGGPSYNEQFF | TGTGCCACCAGTGATCGCGGGGGGCCTTCCTACAATGAGCAGTTCTTC
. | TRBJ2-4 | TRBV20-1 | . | CSAENRGEDIQYF | TGCAGTGCTGAGAATAGGGGCGAGGACATTCAGTACTTC
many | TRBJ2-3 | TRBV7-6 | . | CASSPKTGRDTQYF | TGTGCCAGCAGCCCCAAGACAGGGAGGGATACGCAGTATTTT
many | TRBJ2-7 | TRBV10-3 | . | CAIKESIAVYEQYF | TGTGCCATCAAGGAGTCGATAGCGGTCTACGAGCAGTACTTC
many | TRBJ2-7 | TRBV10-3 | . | CAISESLDLGGIEQYF | TGTGCCATCAGTGAATCCCTTGACCTCGGCGGTATTGAGCAGTACTTC
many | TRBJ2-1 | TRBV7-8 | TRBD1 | CASSKRTGGALGGNEQFF | TGTGCCAGCAGCAAGCGGACAGGGGGCGCCCTAGGAGGCAATGAGCAGTTCTTC
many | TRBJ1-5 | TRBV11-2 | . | CASSHGTLNQPQHF | TGTGCCAGCAGCCACGGGACACTCAATCAGCCCCAGCATTTT
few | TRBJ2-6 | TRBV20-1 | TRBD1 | CSARGKFRDREAGANVLTF | TGCAGTGCTAGAGGAAAATTCCGGGACAGGGAGGCTGGGGCCAACGTCCTGACTTTC
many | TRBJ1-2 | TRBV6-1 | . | CASSRGGVQGYTF | TGTGCCAGCAGTCGAGGAGGGGTGCAAGGCTACACCTTC
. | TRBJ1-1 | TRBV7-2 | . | CASSLRGRRKMNTEAFF | TGTGCCAGCAGCTTGAGAGGTCGACGTAAAATGAACACTGAAGCTTTCTTT
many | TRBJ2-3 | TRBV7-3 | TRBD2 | CASSSEVAGDTQYF | TGTGCCAGCAGCTCGGAGGTAGCGGGGGATACGCAGTATTTT
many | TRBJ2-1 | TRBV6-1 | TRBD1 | CASSELGAGGNEQFF | TGTGCCAGCAGTGAACTTGGGGCAGGGGGCAATGAGCAGTTCTTC
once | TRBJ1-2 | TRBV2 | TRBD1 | CASRPGQGARDGYTF | TGTGCCAGCAGGCCGGGACAGGGGGCACGGGATGGCTACACCTTC
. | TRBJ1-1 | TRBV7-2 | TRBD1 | CASSTGQGRGTEAFF | TGTGCCAGTAGTACGGGACAGGGAAGGGGCACTGAAGCTTTCTTT
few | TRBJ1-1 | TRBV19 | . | CASSRETVNTEAFF | TGTGCCAGTAGTAGGGAGACAGTGAACACTGAAGCTTTCTTT
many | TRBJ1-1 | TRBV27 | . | CASSLNRVWDTEAFF | TGTGCCAGCAGTTTGAACAGGGTATGGGACACTGAAGCTTTCTTT